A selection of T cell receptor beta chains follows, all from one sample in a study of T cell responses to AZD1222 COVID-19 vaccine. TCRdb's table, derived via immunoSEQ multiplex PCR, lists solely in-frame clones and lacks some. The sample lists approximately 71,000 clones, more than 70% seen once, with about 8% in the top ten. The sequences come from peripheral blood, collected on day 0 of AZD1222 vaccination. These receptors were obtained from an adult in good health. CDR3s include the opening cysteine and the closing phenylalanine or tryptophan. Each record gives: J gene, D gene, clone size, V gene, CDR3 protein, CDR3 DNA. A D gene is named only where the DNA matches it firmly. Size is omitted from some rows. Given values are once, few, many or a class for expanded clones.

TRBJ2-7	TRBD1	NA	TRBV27	CASSPLTGGVYEQYF	TGTGCCAGCAGTCCCTTGACAGGGGGCGTTTACGAGCAGTACTTC
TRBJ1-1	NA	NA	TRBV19	CASSRAISKAEAFF	TGTGCCAGTAGTCGAGCGATCTCGAAGGCTGAAGCTTTCTTT
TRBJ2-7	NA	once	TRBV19	CASTPHSGTYEQYF	TGTGCCAGTACCCCACATAGCGGAACCTACGAGCAGTACTTC
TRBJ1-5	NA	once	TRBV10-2	CASSSDRKQPQHF	TGCGCCAGCAGTTCGGACAGAAAACAGCCCCAGCATTTT
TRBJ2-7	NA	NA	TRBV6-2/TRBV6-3	CASSYQGGYEQYF	TGTGCCAGCAGTTACCAGGGCGGCTACGAGCAGTACTTC
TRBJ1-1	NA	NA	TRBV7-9	CASSPSGLNTEAFF	TGTGCCAGCAGCCCCAGCGGGTTGAACACTGAAGCTTTCTTT
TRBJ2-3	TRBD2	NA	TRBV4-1	CASSRSSGKIDTQYF	TGCGCCAGCAGCCGGTCTAGCGGGAAAATAGATACGCAGTATTTT
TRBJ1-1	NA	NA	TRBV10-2	CASSGDTEAFF	TGCGCCAGCAGTGGGGACACTGAAGCTTTCTTT
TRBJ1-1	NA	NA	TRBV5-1	CASTPARGGEAFF	TGCGCCAGCACCCCGGCGAGGGGCGGGGAAGCTTTCTTT
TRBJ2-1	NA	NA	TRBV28	CASSLSRSSYNEQFF	TGTGCCAGCAGTTTATCAAGGAGCTCCTACAATGAGCAGTTCTTC
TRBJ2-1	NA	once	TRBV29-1	CSVEPAPGISYNEQFF	TGCAGCGTTGAACCCGCCCCAGGGATATCCTACAATGAGCAGTTCTTC
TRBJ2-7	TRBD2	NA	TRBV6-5	CASLAGGPPYEQYF	TGTGCCAGCTTAGCGGGAGGGCCCCCCTACGAGCAGTACTTC
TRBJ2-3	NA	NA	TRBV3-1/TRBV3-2	CASSRVGDTQYF	TGTGCCAGCAGCCGAGTAGGAGATACGCAGTATTTT
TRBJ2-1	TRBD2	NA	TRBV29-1	CSSYSTSGRVYEQFF	TGCAGCTCCTATTCGACTAGCGGGAGAGTTTATGAGCAGTTCTTC
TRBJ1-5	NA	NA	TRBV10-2	CASSVASPGAINQPQHF	TGCGCCAGCAGTGTGGCTTCTCCAGGGGCTATCAATCAGCCCCAGCATTTT
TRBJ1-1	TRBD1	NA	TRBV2	CASSGADRAGAAFF	TGTGCCAGCAGTGGAGCGGACAGGGCTGGAGCAGCTTTCTTT
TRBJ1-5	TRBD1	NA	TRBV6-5	CASSPGTGGGQPQHF	TGTGCCAGCAGCCCCGGGACAGGCGGGGGGCAGCCCCAGCATTTT
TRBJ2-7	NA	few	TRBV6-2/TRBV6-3	CASSTTGTVDEQYF	TGTGCCAGCAGTACGACCGGGACGGTGGACGAGCAGTACTTC
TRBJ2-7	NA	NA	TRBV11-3	CASRTVVRDYSYEQYF	TGTGCCAGCAGGACAGTAGTCAGGGATTACTCCTACGAGCAGTACTTC
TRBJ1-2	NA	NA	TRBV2	CASSTHDFAVGYTF	TGTGCCAGCAGTACACATGATTTTGCAGTTGGCTACACCTTC
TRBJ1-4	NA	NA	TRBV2	CASNPYRATLRTNEKLFF	TGTGCCAGCAACCCGTACCGGGCCACCCTTCGGACTAATGAAAAACTGTTTTTT
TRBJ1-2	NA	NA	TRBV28	CASSSDSYGYTF	TGTGCCAGCAGTTCGGACAGCTATGGCTACACCTTC
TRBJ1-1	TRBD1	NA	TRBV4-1	CASSPSGQGNTEAFF	TGCGCCAGCAGCCCGTCCGGACAGGGGAACACTGAAGCTTTCTTT
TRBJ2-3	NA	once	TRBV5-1	CASSLAVVGVGNTQYF	TGCGCCAGCAGCTTGGCAGTAGTAGGGGTTGGTAATACGCAGTATTTT
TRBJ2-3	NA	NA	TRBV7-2	CASSLVGSTDTQYF	TGTGCCAGCAGCTTAGTCGGGAGCACAGATACGCAGTATTTT
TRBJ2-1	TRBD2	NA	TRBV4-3	CASSQEPPAGFYNEQFF	TGCGCCAGCAGCCAAGAACCCCCAGCGGGATTCTACAATGAGCAGTTCTTC
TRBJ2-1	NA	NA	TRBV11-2	CASSLDRAQFF	TGTGCCAGCAGCTTAGACCGCGCCCAGTTCTTC
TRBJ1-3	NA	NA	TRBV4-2	CASSQEGGASGNTIYF	TGTGCCAGCAGCCAAGAGGGAGGGGCGTCCGGAAACACCATATATTTT
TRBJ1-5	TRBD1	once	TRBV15	CATSRAGGAYSNQPQHF	TGTGCCACCAGCAGAGCAGGGGGGGCATATAGCAATCAGCCCCAGCATTTT
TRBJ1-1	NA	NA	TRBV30	CAWSVLGLNTEAFF	TGTGCCTGGAGTGTATTGGGGTTGAACACTGAAGCTTTCTTT
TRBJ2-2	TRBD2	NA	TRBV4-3	CASSPGGGNTGELFF	TGCGCCAGCAGCCCGGGCGGGGGTAACACCGGGGAGCTGTTTTTT
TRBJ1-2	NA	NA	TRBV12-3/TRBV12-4	CASSNRYGYTF	TGTGCCAGCAGTAATAGATATGGCTACACCTTC
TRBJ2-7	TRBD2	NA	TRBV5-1	CASSPIRSGNEQYF	TGCGCCAGCAGCCCTATTCGTAGCGGGAACGAGCAGTACTTC
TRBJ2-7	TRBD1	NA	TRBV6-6	CASRPGQGVYEQYF	TGTGCCAGCAGACCCGGACAGGGGGTGTACGAGCAGTACTTC
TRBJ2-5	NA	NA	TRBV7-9	CASSPGAGETQYF	TGTGCCAGCAGCCCCGGGGCGGGAGAGACCCAGTACTTC
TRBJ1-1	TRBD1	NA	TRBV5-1	CASSLTGVTEAFF	TGCGCCAGCAGCCTCACAGGGGTCACTGAAGCTTTCTTT
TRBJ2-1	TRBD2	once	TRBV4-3	CASSQLAGTYNEQFF	TGCGCCAGCAGCCAACTAGCGGGCACCTACAATGAGCAGTTCTTC
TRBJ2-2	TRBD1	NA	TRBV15	CATSRGRTGDTGELFF	TGTGCCACCAGCAGAGGAAGGACAGGGGATACCGGGGAGCTGTTTTTT
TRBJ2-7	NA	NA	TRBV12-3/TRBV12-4	CASSYIGMAPLYF	TGTGCCAGCAGCTATATCGGGATGGCTCCCTTGTACTTC
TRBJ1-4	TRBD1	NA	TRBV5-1	CASSFLPLDRTTFATNEKLFF	TGCGCCAGCAGCTTTTTACCCCTGGACAGGACCACTTTTGCAACTAATGAAAAACTGTTTTTT
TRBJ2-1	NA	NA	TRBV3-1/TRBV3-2	CASSVSAYNEQFF	TGTGCCAGCAGCGTCAGCGCCTACAATGAGCAGTTCTTC
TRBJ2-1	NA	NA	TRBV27	CASSLDYNEQFF	TGTGCCAGCAGTTTGGACTACAATGAGCAGTTCTTC
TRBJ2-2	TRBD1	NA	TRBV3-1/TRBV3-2	CASSQGQGANTGELFF	TGTGCCAGCAGCCAAGGCCAGGGGGCCAACACCGGGGAGCTGTTTTTT
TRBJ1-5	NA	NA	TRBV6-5	CASRGGEAGNQPQHF	TGTGCCAGCAGAGGCGGGGAGGCTGGCAATCAGCCCCAGCATTTT
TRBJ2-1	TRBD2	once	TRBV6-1	CASSEVTGLAGGQFF	TGTGCCAGCAGTGAAGTTACCGGACTAGCGGGAGGGCAGTTCTTC
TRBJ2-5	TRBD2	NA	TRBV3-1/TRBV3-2	CASKRGREETQYF	TGTGCCAGCAAGCGGGGGAGGGAAGAGACCCAGTACTTC
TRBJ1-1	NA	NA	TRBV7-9	CASSSPQGWMNTEAFF	TGTGCCAGCAGCTCGCCTCAGGGGTGGATGAACACTGAAGCTTTCTTT
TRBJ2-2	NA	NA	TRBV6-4	CASRGTYTGELFF	TGTGCCAGCCGAGGCACCTACACCGGGGAGCTGTTTTTT
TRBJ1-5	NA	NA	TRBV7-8	CASSLGAGGNQPQHF	TGTGCCAGCAGCTTAGGTGCGGGAGGGAATCAGCCCCAGCATTTT